This TCR beta chain came from a study of blood T cell repertoires in COVID-19 (TCRdb year 2020). For the study in its entirety: Samples from collaborators originated in the United States, Italy and Spain and spanned both the acute and convalescent phases of COVID-19. HLA class I and class II types, where available, came from metadata supplied by the sample provider rather than from assay-based typing. The prospective study material was composed of cDNA or gDNA derived from T cells, B-cell-depleted T cells, or PBMCs. The samples were drawn from the first 160 participants of the ongoing ImmuneRACE study and from roughly 1,300 subjects provided by 6 global collaborators. Nearly every sample came with metadata listing a de-identified subject ID, COVID-19 status, age in years and sex. The repertoires were made available in a free public database intended to serve as a resource for research on the immune response to SARS-CoV-2. The dataset comprised deeply sampled blood TCRbeta repertoires from subjects exposed to, actively infected with, or recovered from COVID-19. The paper as a whole reports these results and caveats: The amount of clinical and demographic metadata varied by source and participant and was provided uncurated.

TCRbeta CDR3 regions were amplified from genomic DNA using the immunoSEQ Assay, a bias-controlled multiplex PCR. In the authors' own workflow: The number of nucleated cells in each sample was estimated by amplification of reference gene primers within the assay. To quantify the absolute abundance of each unique TCRbeta CDR3 rearrangement, sequence reads were collapsed and filtered. For each sample, productive Simpson clonality was calculated as the square root of Simpson's diversity index over productive rearrangements. The immuneACCESS repertoire file appears here via TCRdb, limited to in-frame rearrangements. These files lack a portion of the clones; in checked studies, under half of the deficit traces to unresolved V genes, and the cause of the others is not known. V and J calls and clone size are as listed in that table; D and trimming were resolved from the DNA. The sample table shows over 150,000 clones, and roughly 88% are seen once. The ten largest account for about 13% of the sample.

With regard to this clone: This clone's antigen is unknown. Qualities for individual bases were not recorded, and no much larger clone is one base off.

The collaborating institutions used their own protocols to collect whole blood in K2EDTA tubes. Collaborator samples were shipped for TCRbeta analysis as frozen whole blood, isolated PBMCs, or DNA extracted from either sample type. As encoded in the germline V gene, CDR1 is SGHRS while CDR2 is YFSETQ. From V the trimming removes 4 bases and from J it removes 5 bases, while the gene matches leave 14 bases of the junction unaccounted for. From cysteine to phenylalanine, the CDR3 is 16 amino acids long. Only the CDR3 DNA stays, 48 bases, in frame from base 1. Recombination connected TRBV5-1 to TRBJ2-5, with 7 bases in between that match TRBD1. Material for sequencing was peripheral blood. This clonotype was obtained from a human donor in a cohort sampled during active COVID-19. The bases are TGCGCCAGCAGCCAGAGGACCAGGGGGTATGGGGAGACCCAGTACTTC. This codes for CASSQRTRGYGETQYF.